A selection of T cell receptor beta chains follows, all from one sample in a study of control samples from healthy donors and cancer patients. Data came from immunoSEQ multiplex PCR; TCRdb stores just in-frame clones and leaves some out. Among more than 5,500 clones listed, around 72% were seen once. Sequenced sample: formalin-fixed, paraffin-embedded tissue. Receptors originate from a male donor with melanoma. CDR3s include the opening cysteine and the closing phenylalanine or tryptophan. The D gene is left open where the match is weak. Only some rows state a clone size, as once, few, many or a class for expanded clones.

CDR3 protein: CASSDLREGLAGGSSYEQYF
CDR3 DNA: TGTGCCAGCAGTGACTTGAGGGAGGGACTAGCGGGAGGAAGCTCCTACGAGCAGTACTTC
V gene: TRBV6-4
J gene: TRBJ2-7
CDR3 length: 20
D gene: TRBD2
clone size: -

CDR3 protein: CASSQAETSNTGELFF
CDR3 DNA: TGTGCCAGCAGCCAAGCCGAGACTAGCAACACCGGGGAGCTGTTTTTT
V gene: TRBV3-1/TRBV3-2
J gene: TRBJ2-2
CDR3 length: 16
D gene: TRBD2
clone size: once

CDR3 protein: CASSLVGGRDQPQHF
CDR3 DNA: TGCGCCAGCAGCTTGGTGGGGGGCCGGGATCAGCCCCAGCATTTT
V gene: TRBV5-1
J gene: TRBJ1-5
CDR3 length: 15
D gene: -
clone size: -

CDR3 protein: CASSRRVDSNQPQHF
CDR3 DNA: TGTGCCAGCAGCCGACGGGTGGATAGCAATCAGCCCCAGCATTTT
V gene: TRBV5-6
J gene: TRBJ1-5
CDR3 length: 15
D gene: -
clone size: -

CDR3 protein: CASSAGGATSEAFF
CDR3 DNA: TGTGCCAGTAGTGCAGGGGGCGCGACCTCTGAAGCTTTCTTT
V gene: TRBV19
J gene: TRBJ1-1
CDR3 length: 14
D gene: TRBD1
clone size: once

CDR3 protein: CASSLAGGPTDTQYF
CDR3 DNA: TGTGCCAGCAGTTTAGCGGGAGGGCCAACTGATACGCAGTATTTT
V gene: TRBV2
J gene: TRBJ2-3
CDR3 length: 15
D gene: TRBD2
clone size: -

CDR3 protein: CASSQSHSYEQYF
CDR3 DNA: TGCGCCAGCAGCCAGAGTCACTCCTACGAGCAGTACTTC
V gene: TRBV4-1
J gene: TRBJ2-7
CDR3 length: 13
D gene: -
clone size: -

CDR3 protein: CASSPRLAGDEFF
CDR3 DNA: TGCGCCAGCAGCCCCAGGCTAGCGGGAGATGAATTCTTC
V gene: TRBV4-1
J gene: TRBJ2-1
CDR3 length: 13
D gene: TRBD2
clone size: once

CDR3 protein: CASRSAGGGETQYF
CDR3 DNA: TGTGCCAGCAGATCAGCGGGAGGGGGGGAGACCCAGTACTTC
V gene: TRBV7-9
J gene: TRBJ2-5
CDR3 length: 14
D gene: TRBD2
clone size: -

CDR3 protein: CASSRLQGEGDSIQYF
CDR3 DNA: TGTGCCAGCAGCCGTTTACAGGGAGAGGGGGACAGCATTCAGTACTTC
V gene: TRBV5-5
J gene: TRBJ2-4
CDR3 length: 16
D gene: TRBD1
clone size: few

CDR3 protein: CASSFWQSYGYTF
CDR3 DNA: TGTGCCAGCAGTTTTTGGCAGAGCTATGGCTACACCTTC
V gene: TRBV12-3/TRBV12-4
J gene: TRBJ1-2
CDR3 length: 13
D gene: -
clone size: -

CDR3 protein: CASSLPGKNEQFF
CDR3 DNA: TGTGCCAGCAGCTTACCCGGGAAGAATGAGCAGTTCTTC
V gene: TRBV11-2
J gene: TRBJ2-1
CDR3 length: 13
D gene: -
clone size: -

CDR3 protein: CASSETGENQPQHF
CDR3 DNA: TGCGCCAGCAGCGAAACAGGGGAAAATCAGCCCCAGCATTTT
V gene: TRBV10-1
J gene: TRBJ1-5
CDR3 length: 14
D gene: TRBD1
clone size: -

CDR3 protein: CASSSREKETQYF
CDR3 DNA: TGTGCCAGCAGCTCCAGGGAGAAAGAGACCCAGTACTTC
V gene: TRBV3-1/TRBV3-2
J gene: TRBJ2-5
CDR3 length: 13
D gene: -
clone size: few

CDR3 protein: CASSLRKDWSTDTQYF
CDR3 DNA: TGTGCCAGCAGCTTGAGGAAAGACTGGAGCACAGATACGCAGTATTTT
V gene: TRBV5-4
J gene: TRBJ2-3
CDR3 length: 16
D gene: -
clone size: -

CDR3 protein: CASSETSGEVSGANVLTF
CDR3 DNA: TGTGCCAGCAGTGAAACTAGCGGGGAAGTCTCTGGGGCCAACGTCCTGACTTTC
V gene: TRBV6-4
J gene: TRBJ2-6
CDR3 length: 18
D gene: TRBD2
clone size: -

CDR3 protein: CASSIEKESNQPQHF
CDR3 DNA: TGTGCCAGTAGTATCGAGAAGGAGAGCAATCAGCCCCAGCATTTT
V gene: TRBV19
J gene: TRBJ1-5
CDR3 length: 15
D gene: -
clone size: once

CDR3 protein: CASSPRGERDAGELFF
CDR3 DNA: TGTGCCAGCAGCCCCCGGGGCGAGAGGGACGCCGGGGAGCTGTTTTTT
V gene: TRBV11-3
J gene: TRBJ2-2
CDR3 length: 16
D gene: -
clone size: few

CDR3 protein: CASSLVGLVPDTQYF
CDR3 DNA: TGTGCCAGCAGCTTAGTGGGGCTAGTGCCAGATACGCAGTATTTT
V gene: TRBV7-8
J gene: TRBJ2-3
CDR3 length: 15
D gene: -
clone size: -

CDR3 protein: CASSQYLGGYTF
CDR3 DNA: TGTGCCAGCAGCCAATATCTCGGGGGCTACACCTTC
V gene: TRBV14
J gene: TRBJ1-2
CDR3 length: 12
D gene: -
clone size: -

CDR3 protein: CASSRLYEQYF
CDR3 DNA: TGTGCCAGCAGCCGGCTCTACGAGCAGTACTTC
V gene: TRBV3-1/TRBV3-2
J gene: TRBJ2-7
CDR3 length: 11
D gene: -
clone size: -

CDR3 protein: CATSRASGSSTDTQYF
CDR3 DNA: TGTGCCACCAGCAGGGCTAGCGGGAGTAGCACAGATACGCAGTATTTT
V gene: TRBV15
J gene: TRBJ2-3
CDR3 length: 16
D gene: TRBD2
clone size: -

CDR3 protein: CASSIDHGLLNYGYTF
CDR3 DNA: TGTGCCAGTAGTATAGATCACGGGCTCCTTAACTATGGCTACACCTTC
V gene: TRBV19
J gene: TRBJ1-2
CDR3 length: 16
D gene: -
clone size: -

CDR3 protein: CASSLGLISQETQYF
CDR3 DNA: TGTGCCAGCAGCCTCGGGCTGATCTCCCAAGAGACCCAGTACTTC
V gene: TRBV3-1/TRBV3-2
J gene: TRBJ2-5
CDR3 length: 15
D gene: -
clone size: -

CDR3 protein: CASSLAEGHTYF
CDR3 DNA: TGTGCCAGCAGCTTAGCCGAGGGTCATACGTACTTC
V gene: TRBV7-9
J gene: TRBJ2-7
CDR3 length: 12
D gene: -
clone size: -

CDR3 protein: CASGSGDRGAHDSYNEQFF
CDR3 DNA: TGTGCTAGTGGTTCCGGGGACAGAGGGGCCCATGACTCCTACAATGAGCAGTTCTTC
V gene: TRBV12-5
J gene: TRBJ2-1
CDR3 length: 19
D gene: TRBD1
clone size: -

CDR3 protein: CASSLNGRVQDEQYF
CDR3 DNA: TGTGCCAGCAGCTTAAACGGGCGGGTTCAGGACGAGCAGTACTTC
V gene: TRBV7-3
J gene: TRBJ2-7
CDR3 length: 15
D gene: -
clone size: -

CDR3 protein: CASSTRTSLVPRELFF
CDR3 DNA: TGTGCCAGCAGCACCCGGACTAGCCTGGTCCCCAGGGAGCTGTTTTTT
V gene: TRBV9
J gene: TRBJ2-2
CDR3 length: 16
D gene: TRBD2
clone size: medium-sized

CDR3 protein: CASNYRANGELFF
CDR3 DNA: TGTGCCAGCAATTATCGGGCCAACGGGGAGCTGTTTTTT
V gene: TRBV2
J gene: TRBJ2-2
CDR3 length: 13
D gene: -
clone size: -

CDR3 protein: CASSLSGQGKGNEQFF
CDR3 DNA: TGTGCCAGCAGCCTTTCGGGACAGGGGAAGGGCAATGAGCAGTTCTTC
V gene: TRBV28
J gene: TRBJ2-1
CDR3 length: 16
D gene: TRBD1
clone size: few

CDR3 protein: CASSPPRDGLMKQFF
CDR3 DNA: TGTGCCAGCAGCCCGCCTCGGGACGGACTAATGAAGCAGTTCTTC
V gene: TRBV7-9
J gene: TRBJ2-1
CDR3 length: 15
D gene: -
clone size: once

CDR3 protein: CASSLAARGGITDTQYF
CDR3 DNA: TGTGCCAGCAGCTTAGCTGCCCGCGGGGGTATCACAGATACGCAGTATTTT
V gene: TRBV11-2
J gene: TRBJ2-3
CDR3 length: 17
D gene: TRBD2
clone size: -

CDR3 protein: CASTSPSGVTYEQYF
CDR3 DNA: TGTGCCAGCACCTCCCCGAGTGGGGTGACCTACGAGCAGTACTTC
V gene: TRBV28
J gene: TRBJ2-7
CDR3 length: 15
D gene: -
clone size: few

CDR3 protein: CASSAGTSGLAGQFF
CDR3 DNA: TGTGCCAGCAGCGCCGGGACTAGCGGGTTGGCGGGGCAGTTCTTC
V gene: TRBV9
J gene: TRBJ2-1
CDR3 length: 15
D gene: TRBD2
clone size: -

CDR3 protein: CASSIDRWGEQFF
CDR3 DNA: TGTGCCAGCAGCATAGACCGGTGGGGCGAGCAGTTCTTC
V gene: TRBV9
J gene: TRBJ2-1
CDR3 length: 13
D gene: -
clone size: -

CDR3 protein: CASSWYGANDEQYF
CDR3 DNA: TGTGCCAGCAGCTGGTACGGGGCGAATGATGAGCAGTACTTC
V gene: TRBV27
J gene: TRBJ2-7
CDR3 length: 14
D gene: -
clone size: -

CDR3 protein: CAWSPPPRLAATYEQYF
CDR3 DNA: TGTGCCTGGAGCCCCCCCCCAAGACTAGCGGCTACATACGAGCAGTACTTC
V gene: TRBV30
J gene: TRBJ2-7
CDR3 length: 17
D gene: TRBD2
clone size: -

CDR3 protein: CASTSMRGPLHF
CDR3 DNA: TGTGCCAGCACTTCGATGCGTGGACCCCTCCACTTT
V gene: TRBV28
J gene: TRBJ1-6
CDR3 length: 12
D gene: -
clone size: -

CDR3 protein: CASSSQGTEAFF
CDR3 DNA: TGTGCCAGCAGCTCCCAGGGTACTGAAGCTTTCTTT
V gene: TRBV11-2
J gene: TRBJ1-1
CDR3 length: 12
D gene: -
clone size: -

CDR3 protein: CASSHLAGANNEQFF
CDR3 DNA: TGTGCCAGCAGCCACCTAGCGGGAGCAAACAATGAGCAGTTCTTC
V gene: TRBV6-4
J gene: TRBJ2-1
CDR3 length: 15
D gene: TRBD2
clone size: -

CDR3 protein: CASRFSGMNTEAFF
CDR3 DNA: TGTGCCAGTAGATTTAGTGGGATGAACACTGAAGCTTTCTTT
V gene: TRBV19
J gene: TRBJ1-1
CDR3 length: 14
D gene: -
clone size: -

CDR3 protein: CATAGTGVNEQFF
CDR3 DNA: TGTGCCACCGCCGGGACAGGGGTCAATGAGCAGTTCTTC
V gene: TRBV6-6
J gene: TRBJ2-1
CDR3 length: 13
D gene: TRBD1
clone size: -

CDR3 protein: CSAGQGFYEQYF
CDR3 DNA: TGCAGCGCGGGACAGGGTTTTTACGAGCAGTACTTC
V gene: TRBV29-1
J gene: TRBJ2-7
CDR3 length: 12
D gene: TRBD1
clone size: -

CDR3 protein: CASSVRGLTRTDTQYF
CDR3 DNA: TGCGCCAGCAGTGTTCGCGGCCTAACCCGCACAGATACGCAGTATTTT
V gene: TRBV5-1
J gene: TRBJ2-3
CDR3 length: 16
D gene: -
clone size: -

CDR3 protein: CASSLNGIPSYEQYF
CDR3 DNA: TGTGCCAGCAGCTTGAACGGGATTCCCTCCTACGAGCAGTACTTC
V gene: TRBV5-6
J gene: TRBJ2-7
CDR3 length: 15
D gene: -
clone size: -

CDR3 protein: CASSQVSASSYNEQFF
CDR3 DNA: TGCGCCAGCAGCCAAGTAAGCGCGAGCTCCTACAATGAGCAGTTCTTC
V gene: TRBV4-3
J gene: TRBJ2-1
CDR3 length: 16
D gene: -
clone size: once

CDR3 protein: CASSLQAVVTGELFF
CDR3 DNA: TGTGCCAGCAGCCTACAGGCCGTTGTTACCGGGGAGCTGTTTTTT
V gene: TRBV7-9
J gene: TRBJ2-2
CDR3 length: 15
D gene: -
clone size: -

CDR3 protein: CASSHGQGLKLQETQYF
CDR3 DNA: TGTGCCAGCAGCCACGGACAGGGACTGAAGCTTCAAGAGACCCAGTACTTC
V gene: TRBV5-6
J gene: TRBJ2-5
CDR3 length: 17
D gene: TRBD1
clone size: -